The 24 T cell receptor beta chains below all came from one sample that was sequenced in a study of blood T cells in healthy people across ages. PCR was performed a second time for about 6 to 12 cycles using a sample-barcoded 5' primer and a J-beta primer mix. Each CDR3 protein is one row after TCRdb ran MiXCR on the 5' RACE reads. This sample yields around 1,800,000 distinct CDR3 sequences, of which roughly two fifths are seen a single time; approximately 22% belongs to the top ten. The specimen was blood. These receptors originate from a human donor in good health.

The V gene is TRBV5-4, the J gene TRBJ2-5; possibly TRBD2 for D (7 bases). This CDR3 is 15 amino acids long. Germline CDR1 SGHNT, CDR2 YYREEE (reference sequence). The ends were cut back, 4 bases at V and 6 bases at J, with 19 bases in the middle. CDR3 region: CASSPGGGGRKTQYF. The DNA of the CDR3 is TGTGCCAGCAGCCCCGGGGGAGGGGGGCGGAAGACCCAGTACTTC.

This sequence joins TRBV6-2 or TRBV6-3 and TRBJ1-2, with D possibly being TRBD1 (6 bases). With 5 bases removed from V and 4 bases from J, the gap between germline ends came to 14 bases. The V gene's germline CDR1 is MNHEY and CDR2 SVGEGT. The CDR3 extends over 14 amino acids. The CDR3 DNA follows: TGTGCCAGCAGTACACCAGGGGATGGCTATGGCTACACCTTC. Protein product: CASSTPGDGYGYTF.

This clonotype occurred a few times. V and J are TRBV12-3 or TRBV12-4 and TRBJ2-1, with 9 bases matching TRBD2. V lost 3 bases, J lost 9 bases, and 9 bases stayed unmatched. The CDR3 is 15 residues long. The CDR3 DNA sequence: TGTGCCAGCAGTTTGGGGGCGGGGGGGCTTGTTGAGCAGTTCTTC. It encodes CASSLGAGGLVEQFF.

This clonotype showed up just a few times. This chain joins TRBV28 and TRBJ2-1; TRBD2 might be the D (6 bases). CDR1 is MDHEN and CDR2 is SYDVKM in the germline V gene. The V and J ends lost 5 bases and 6 bases respectively, with 14 bases between them. The CDR3 is 14 amino acids. CDR3 DNA: TGTGCCAGCAGTGTCACCGGGACTCGCAATGAGCAGTTCTTC. Protein product: CASSVTGTRNEQFF.

V and J are TRBV7-2 and TRBJ1-6, with TRBD1 as a possible D gene (5 bases). CDR1 is SGHTA and CDR2 is FQGNSA in the germline V gene. The CDR3 contains 14 residues. The ends were cut back, 3 bases at V and 10 bases at J, with 13 bases in the middle. The CDR3 sequence is CASSFSGLRSPLHF. CDR3 nucleotide sequence: TGTGCCAGCAGCTTTTCAGGGCTCCGATCACCCCTCCACTTT.

This clonotype was counted many times. This chain connects TRBV20-1 to TRBJ2-3; a possible D gene is TRBD1 (5 bases). Germline CDR1 reads DFQATT; CDR2 reads SNEGSKA (reference sequence). The CDR3 runs to 13 residues. V shed 3 bases and J shed 5 bases, with 12 bases lying between them. CDR3 DNA sequence: TGCAGTGCTAGTAACAGGTTAAAAGATACGCAGTATTTT. The encoded protein is CSASNRLKDTQYF.

The V call is TRBV5-1, the J call TRBJ1-2; possibly TRBD1 for D (6 bases). Germline loops: CDR1 SGHRS, CDR2 YFSETQ. Deletions cut 1 base from V and 4 bases from J, with 11 bases between. The length of the CDR3 is 14 residues. CDR3 DNA sequence: TGCGCCAGCAGCTTGCTGGTACAGGGCTATGGCTACACCTTC. Protein: CASSLLVQGYGYTF.

This rearrangement joins TRBV2 to TRBJ2-1; either TRBD1 or TRBD2 may fit D (5 bases each). Trimming stripped 4 bases from V and 6 bases from J, with 19 bases between. Germline-derived CDR1 and CDR2 are SNHLY and FYNNEI. The CDR3 covers 16 residues. The CDR3 loop reads CASSVGRGVTGNEQFF. The CDR3 DNA reads TGTGCCAGCAGTGTGGGAAGAGGGGTTACGGGCAATGAGCAGTTCTTC.

The gene calls are TRBV15 and TRBJ1-5; D might be TRBD1 (6 bases). This CDR3 has 12 amino acids. Per the germline V gene, CDR1 is LNHNV and CDR2 is YYDKDF (reference sequence). V shed 3 bases and J shed 9 bases, with 9 bases lying between them. The CDR3 protein is CATSRARGPQHF. CDR3 DNA: TGTGCCACCAGCAGGGCCAGGGGGCCCCAGCATTTT.

This sequence joins TRBV10-3 and TRBJ1-1, with D unclear. The germline gives CDR1 ENHRY, CDR2 SYGVKD. V shed 2 bases and J shed 3 bases, with 10 bases lying between them. This CDR3 is 14 amino acids long. The CDR3 spells CAISEVRDYTEAFF. The CDR3 DNA sequence: TGTGCCATCAGTGAGGTTCGGGATTACACTGAAGCTTTCTTT.

This clonotype was picked up a small number of times. V usage is TRBV27 and J usage is TRBJ2-7, with 7 bases matching TRBD1. J gave up 3 bases and V 4 bases, and 9 bases lay outside the gene matches. The CDR3 is 15 residues long. Germline V lookup: CDR1 MNHEY, CDR2 SMNVEV (reference sequence). CDR3 bases: TGTGCCAGCAGTTCCAGGACAGGTGCCTTCTACGAGCAGTACTTC. Translation: CASSSRTGAFYEQYF.

This clonotype has only a few counts. The rearrangement links TRBV9 to TRBJ2-5; TRBD2 agrees at 8 bases. CDR3 size: 15 residues. Per the germline V gene, CDR1 is SGDLS and CDR2 is YYNGEE. V was clipped by 4 bases and J by 11 bases; unmatched bases: 16. The DNA of the CDR3 is TGTGCCAGCAGCTTCACCGGGACTAGGCAAGATACGCAGTACTTC. Its protein product is CASSFTGTRQDTQYF.

The chain combines TRBV7-2 with TRBJ1-4; D is unclear. This CDR3 has 15 residues. CDR1 is SGHTA and CDR2 is FQGNSA in the germline V gene. Trimming removed 2 bases from V and 1 base from J, with 8 bases in between. CDR3 in DNA: TGTGCCAGCAGCTTATACGCGGGAACTAATGAAAAACTGTTTTTT. Translated: CASSLYAGTNEKLFF.

V usage is TRBV5-1 and J usage is TRBJ2-7; the match to TRBD2 covers 13 bases. This CDR3 comprises 17 residues. V was pared by 4 bases and J by 1 base, with 8 bases of the junction left unmatched. CDR1 and CDR2 from the germline V gene are SGHRS and YFSETQ. CDR3 DNA sequence: TGCGCCAGCAGCCCGCCTGGGACTAGCGGGATATCCTACGAGCAGTACTTC. It specifies CASSPPGTSGISYEQYF.

This chain joins TRBV5-6 and TRBJ1-5; 7 nucleotides align to TRBD1. The CDR3 contains 14 residues. Germline lookup yields CDR1 SGHDT and CDR2 YYEEEE. V was clipped by 4 bases and J by 3 bases; unmatched bases: 4. The DNA of the CDR3 is TGTGCCAGCAGCATGACAGGGACCAATCAGCCCCAGCATTTT. Protein: CASSMTGTNQPQHF.

CDR3 DNA: TGTGCCAGCAGCCAAGTACGAGACGCCTACGAGCAGTACTTC. Translating gives CASSQVRDAYEQYF. The V call is TRBV3-1, the J call TRBJ2-7; D ambiguous. Germline V gene sequence: CDR1 LGHDT, CDR2 YNNKEL (reference sequence). The ends were cut back, 1 base at V and 2 bases at J, with 9 bases in the middle. This CDR3 contains 14 residues.

This clonotype was counted a few times. The chain combines TRBV12-3 or TRBV12-4 with TRBJ2-7; D gene uncertain. The CDR3 contains 13 residues. Trimming removed 2 bases from V and 3 bases from J, with 8 bases in between. As DNA, the CDR3 is TGTGCCAGCAGTTTACGGCAGGTCTACGAGCAGTACTTC. Its translation is CASSLRQVYEQYF.

The gene calls are TRBV4-1 and TRBJ2-3, with TRBD2 identical over 11 bases. The junction had 8 bases not matched to a gene; V was cut back by 4 bases and J by 2 bases. The CDR3 is made up of 17 amino acids. Germline CDR1 MGHRA, CDR2 YSYEKL. This chain's CDR3 is CASSPHELAGVTDTQYF. The CDR3 nucleotides are TGCGCCAGCAGCCCTCATGAACTAGCGGGGGTCACAGATACGCAGTATTTT.

The sample holds one count of this clonotype. The chain is built from TRBV7-9 and TRBJ2-3; 7 bases are a match to TRBD2. With 2 bases clipped from V and 4 bases from J, the junction kept 6 bases outside the gene matches. CDR1 SEHNR and CDR2 FQNEAQ come from the germline V gene (reference sequence). CDR3 size: 15 residues. Here the CDR3 DNA reads TGTGCCAGCAGCTTAAGGAGCGGGGCCCCAGATACGCAGTATTTT. Amino acid sequence: CASSLRSGAPDTQYF.

The chain carries TRBV9 and TRBJ1-2; no reliable D call. This CDR3 is 14 amino acids long. Trimming shortened V by 1 base and J by 4 bases, and 11 bases separated the two germline ends. Germline loops: CDR1 SGDLS, CDR2 YYNGEE. CDR3 sequence: CASSVSDGSYGYTF. CDR3 nucleotides: TGTGCCAGCAGCGTATCGGACGGAAGCTATGGCTACACCTTC. The full variable domain, rest sourced from reference TRBV9 and TRBJ1-2, is DSGVTQTPKHLITATGQRVTLRCSPRSGDLSVYWYQQSLDQGLQFLIQYYNGEERAKGNILERFSAQQFPDLHSELNLSSLELGDSALYFCASSVSDGSYGYTFGSGTRLTVV.

The J gene is TRBJ2-7, the V gene TRBV5-1, with D uncertain. Germline V CDR1 and CDR2: SGHRS, YFSETQ. CDR3 length: 15 amino acids. Trimming pared 0 bases from V and 3 bases from J, leaving 13 bases between. CDR3 loop: CASSLELGQLYEQYF. The CDR3, as DNA: TGCGCCAGCAGCTTGGAGCTGGGTCAGCTCTACGAGCAGTACTTC.

This clonotype was observed a handful of times. This chain joins TRBV18 and TRBJ2-7, with D perhaps TRBD1 or TRBD2 (5 bases each). V gave up 0 bases and J gave up 1 base, with 10 bases separating them. This CDR3 spans 15 amino acids. Germline V lookup: CDR1 KGHSH, CDR2 LQKENI. CDR3 residues: CASSPPFGGSYEQYF. CDR3 DNA sequence: TGTGCCAGCTCACCACCCTTTGGGGGTTCCTACGAGCAGTACTTC.

V usage is TRBV14 and J usage is TRBJ1-1; D is unclear. The germline V and J ends were trimmed by 4 bases and 3 bases, with 18 bases remaining between them. Germline V CDR1 and CDR2: SGHDN, FVKESK. CDR3 size: 16 residues. CDR3 coding DNA: TGTGCCAGCAGCCGAGGTCCGACCTATGATTACACTGAAGCTTTCTTT. Protein: CASSRGPTYDYTEAFF.

The chain links TRBV10-3 to TRBJ2-6, with 7 bases aligning to TRBD1. The CDR3 consists of 18 residues. Germline CDR1 and CDR2: ENHRY and SYGVKD. V was clipped by 7 bases and J by 0 bases; unmatched bases: 12. CDR3 sequence (DNA): TGTGCCATCAACGAGGACCGGGACAGCCTCTCTGGGGCCAACGTCCTGACTTTC. It is translated as CAINEDRDSLSGANVLTF.